Listed below are T cell receptor beta chains from one sample, sequenced in a study of blood T cell repertoires in COVID-19. Clones were read by immunoSEQ multiplex PCR, and TCRdb kept only the in-frame ones, dropping some. The table lists approximately 62,000 clones, 81% of them singletons. The sample consisted of peripheral blood. Source of these receptors: a man of 80 years or more with acute or convalescent COVID-19. CDR3s leave out the opening cysteine and the closing phenylalanine or tryptophan.

length: 12; J: TRBJ2-1; V: TRBV18; CDR3: ASSLSGGANEQF
length: 11; J: TRBJ1-2; V: TRBV9; CDR3: ASSVGAGVGYT
length: 10; J: TRBJ1-2; V: TRBV3-1/TRBV3-2; CDR3: ASSQSRYGYT
length: 12; J: TRBJ1-2; V: TRBV28; CDR3: ASSLFGTGYGYT
length: 13; J: TRBJ1-1; V: TRBV21-1; CDR3: ASSKGGGLPTEAF
length: 12; J: TRBJ1-1; V: TRBV2; CDR3: ASSLQGANTEAF
length: 11; J: TRBJ1-2; V: TRBV6-5; CDR3: ASSRQGARGYT
length: 13; J: TRBJ2-5; V: TRBV15; CDR3: ATSRRDSPKETQY
length: 14; J: TRBJ2-1; V: TRBV18; CDR3: ASSPLTGGSYNEQF
length: 12; J: TRBJ2-1; V: TRBV6-5; CDR3: ASSPRTGESEQF
length: 12; J: TRBJ1-2; V: TRBV27; CDR3: ASSIRQGPYGYT
length: 15; J: TRBJ2-3; V: TRBV27; CDR3: ASSSLDRRQTTDTQY
length: 12; J: TRBJ2-7; V: TRBV6-5; CDR3: ASTREGGPYEQY
length: 13; J: TRBJ1-4; V: TRBV19; CDR3: ASGIIGATNEKLF
length: 10; J: TRBJ2-5; V: TRBV3-1/TRBV3-2; CDR3: ASSSGWETQY
length: 17; J: TRBJ1-5; V: TRBV6-1; CDR3: ASSESKIQGSASNQPQH
length: 10; J: TRBJ2-7; V: TRBV6-6; CDR3: ASSYRRDEQY
length: 11; J: TRBJ1-5; V: TRBV10-3; CDR3: AISDRADQPQH
length: 13; J: TRBJ1-3; V: TRBV18; CDR3: ASSPGQVSGNTIY
length: 13; J: TRBJ2-7; V: TRBV6-5; CDR3: ASSYRGGDAYEQY
length: 15; J: TRBJ2-1; V: TRBV7-3; CDR3: ASSQLGRKGLASEQF
length: 11; J: TRBJ1-1; V: TRBV2; CDR3: ASSLTTVTEAF
length: 9; J: TRBJ1-2; V: TRBV29-1; CDR3: SVGGGSGYT
length: 11; J: TRBJ2-7; V: TRBV20-1; CDR3: SASNRGVYEQY
length: 13; J: TRBJ1-6; V: TRBV27; CDR3: ASSRMQGIRSPLH
length: 14; J: TRBJ2-3; V: TRBV24-1; CDR3: ATSDSASGGADTQY
length: 14; J: TRBJ2-7; V: TRBV4-2; CDR3: ASSQDDGQGSYEQY
length: 13; J: TRBJ2-1; V: TRBV18; CDR3: ASSDVSTGSYEQF
length: 13; J: TRBJ2-7; V: TRBV4-1; CDR3: ASSQPGQGYYEQY
length: 16; J: TRBJ1-5; V: TRBV2; CDR3: ASSYTPTGLSGNQPQH
length: 13; J: TRBJ2-7; V: TRBV4-1; CDR3: ASSQAPGQSYEQY
length: 14; J: TRBJ2-2; V: TRBV6-5; CDR3: ASSYEGGGNTGELF
length: 10; J: TRBJ1-4; V: TRBV6-1; CDR3: ASSELGEKLF
length: 9; J: TRBJ2-3; V: TRBV2; CDR3: AIDSADTQY
length: 11; J: TRBJ1-5; V: TRBV2; CDR3: ASRTVRYQPQH
length: 12; J: TRBJ1-5; V: TRBV2; CDR3: ASKSTRGGQPQH
length: 12; J: TRBJ2-7; V: TRBV7-2; CDR3: ASSAAGLSYEQY
length: 14; J: TRBJ1-3; V: TRBV5-1; CDR3: ASSLGRGFSGNTIY
length: 16; J: TRBJ2-3; V: TRBV19; CDR3: ASSIGEGWEGSTDTQY
length: 13; J: TRBJ2-1; V: TRBV18; CDR3: ASLKFGQGRSEQF
length: 14; J: TRBJ1-6; V: TRBV6-6; CDR3: ASTLTRTGDNSPLH
length: 11; J: TRBJ2-3; V: TRBV2; CDR3: ASSNRGIDTQY
length: 14; J: TRBJ1-4; V: TRBV7-9; CDR3: ASSQGQYATNEKLF
length: 16; J: TRBJ2-5; V: TRBV15; CDR3: ATSRDRGLAKFQETQY
length: 14; J: TRBJ1-5; V: TRBV7-8; CDR3: ASSSGTGVSNQPQH
length: 14; J: TRBJ2-2; V: TRBV18; CDR3: ASSQNREKPAGELF
length: 12; J: TRBJ1-2; V: TRBV6-5; CDR3: ASSTRTGDYGYT